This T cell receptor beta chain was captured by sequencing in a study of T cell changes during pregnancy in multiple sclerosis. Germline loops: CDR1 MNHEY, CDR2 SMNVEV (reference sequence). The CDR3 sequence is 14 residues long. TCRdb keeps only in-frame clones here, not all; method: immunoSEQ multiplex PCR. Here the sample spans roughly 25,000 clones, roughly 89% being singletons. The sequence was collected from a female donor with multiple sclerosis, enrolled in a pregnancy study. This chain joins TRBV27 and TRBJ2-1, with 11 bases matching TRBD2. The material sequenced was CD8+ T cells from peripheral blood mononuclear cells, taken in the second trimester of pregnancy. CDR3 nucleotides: TGTGCAATTAGTAGGCTAGCGGGAGGCAATGAGCAGTTCTTC. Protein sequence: CAISRLAGGNEQFF.